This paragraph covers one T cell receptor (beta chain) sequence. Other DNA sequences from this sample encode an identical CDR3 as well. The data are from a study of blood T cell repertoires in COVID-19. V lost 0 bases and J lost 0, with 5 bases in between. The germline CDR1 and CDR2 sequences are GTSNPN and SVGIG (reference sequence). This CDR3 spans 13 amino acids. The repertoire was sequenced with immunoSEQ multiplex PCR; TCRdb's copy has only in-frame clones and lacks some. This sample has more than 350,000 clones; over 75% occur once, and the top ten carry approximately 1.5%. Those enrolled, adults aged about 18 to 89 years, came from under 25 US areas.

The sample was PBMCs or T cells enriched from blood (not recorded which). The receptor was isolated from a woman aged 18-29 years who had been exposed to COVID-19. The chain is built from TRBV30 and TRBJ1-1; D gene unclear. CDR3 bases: TGTGCCTGGAGTGTACTCTTGAACACTGAAGCTTTCTTT. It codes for CAWSVLLNTEAFF.